Presented here are 27 T cell receptor beta chains from one specimen sequenced in a study of blood T cell repertoires in COVID-19. The table came from immunoSEQ multiplex PCR; TCRdb's copy has only in-frame clones and leaves some out. Among tens of thousands of clones listed, about 89% were seen once. The specimen sequenced was peripheral blood. These receptor sequences come from a human donor in a cohort sampled during active COVID-19.

The gene calls are TRBV7-2 and TRBJ2-5, with D possibly TRBD2 on 7 matching bases. This CDR3 region has 15 residues. The germline V and J ends were trimmed by 4 bases and 5 bases, with 17 bases remaining between them. Germline-derived CDR1 and CDR2 are SGHTA and FQGNSA. CDR3 in DNA: TGTGCCAGCAGCTCCGGGGGGCGGTATCTGGAGACCCAGTACTTC. It encodes CASSSGGRYLETQYF.

This clone occurred once. The chain uses TRBV20-1 and TRBJ2-3, with TRBD2 identical over 12 bases. Trimming at V came to 3 bases and at J to 3 bases, leaving 7 bases not matched to a gene. Germline V gene lookup returns CDR1 DFQATT and CDR2 SNEGSKA (reference sequence). The CDR3 has 16 residues. The CDR3 bases are TGCAGTGCTAGTGGCGCTAGCGGGGGGGCGACAGATACGCAGTATTTT. This encodes CSASGASGGATDTQYF.

The V gene is TRBV2, the J gene TRBJ2-5; 7 nucleotides line up with TRBD2. CDR3 length: 15 residues. In germline, CDR1 is SNHLY, CDR2 FYNNEI. Trimming took 11 bases from V and 4 from J; bases not matched to a gene: 16. CDR3 loop: CAAGRSGGGGETQYF. The CDR3 DNA is TGTGCCGCTGGTCGGTCGGGCGGGGGTGGAGAGACCCAGTACTTC.

As to this clone: Within the sample, other DNA sequences also encode this same CDR3. V and J are TRBV2 and TRBJ2-7; D is unclear. The germline gives CDR1 SNHLY, CDR2 FYNNEI. The V and J ends lost 6 bases and 4 bases respectively, with 7 bases between them. The CDR3 spans 11 residues. CDR3 bases: TGTGCCAGCAGCGCCGGTTACGAGCAGTACTTC. Translating gives CASSAGYEQYF.

The chain couples TRBV11-2 to TRBJ2-7; 9 positions match TRBD1. Germline V lookup: CDR1 SGHAT, CDR2 FQNNGV. This CDR3 is 15 amino acids long. V shed 4 bases and J 5 bases; nucleotides not matched to a gene: 9. The CDR3 spells CASSSPGQGPNEQYF. Written as DNA, the CDR3 is TGTGCCAGCAGCTCCCCGGGACAGGGCCCAAACGAGCAGTACTTC.

This rearrangement joins TRBV6-5 to TRBJ2-7; 11 positions match TRBD1. V lost 6 bases, J lost 5 bases, and 9 bases stayed unmatched. CDR3 length equals 15 residues. Germline V CDR1 and CDR2: MNHEY, SVGAGI. The CDR3 DNA reads as TGTGCCAGCAGCTATGGGACAGGGGGAGGTGACGAGCAGTACTTC. It specifies CASSYGTGGGDEQYF.

This chain connects TRBV6-1 to TRBJ2-7; 9 bases agree with TRBD2. V lost 1 base and J lost 2; bases outside the gene matches: 3. Per the germline V gene, CDR1 is MNHNS and CDR2 is SASEGT. The CDR3 has 15 amino acids. The CDR3 spells CASSEGSSGTYEQYF. The CDR3 region has the DNA TGTGCCAGCAGTGAAGGGTCTAGCGGGACCTACGAGCAGTACTTC.

The chain employs TRBV28 and TRBJ2-7; tentative D call: TRBD2 (5 bases). Germline CDR1 reads MDHEN; CDR2 reads SYDVKM. The CDR3 runs to 13 residues. V lost 3 bases, J lost 6 bases, and 12 bases lay in between. The CDR3, as DNA: TGTGCCAGCAGTTTTACTCCGGGGTCCGAGCAGTACTTC. Protein: CASSFTPGSEQYF. Full variable domain (missing parts from reference TRBV28 and TRBJ2-7): DVKVTQSSRYLVKRTGEKVFLECVQDMDHENMFWYRQDPGLGLRLIYFSYDVKMKEKGDIPEGYSVSREKKERFSLILESASTNQTSMYLCASSFTPGSEQYFGPGTRLTVT.

The chain links TRBV10-3 to TRBJ2-7, with 8 positions matching TRBD1. The CDR3 loop spans 15 amino acids. V gave up 5 bases and J gave up 3 bases; unmatched junction bases: 9. The germline V gene has CDR1 ENHRY and CDR2 SYGVKD. The CDR3 region is CAISYRQGIFYEQYF. The CDR3 coding sequence is TGTGCCATCAGTTATCGACAGGGGATTTTCTACGAGCAGTACTTC.

This chain links TRBV5-1 with TRBJ1-1; a possible D gene is TRBD1 (6 bases). Germline V gene lookup returns CDR1 SGHRS and CDR2 YFSETQ. The CDR3 covers 12 residues. V lost 4 bases and J lost 7, with 11 bases in between. Here the CDR3 reads CASSQGQSEAFF. CDR3 in DNA: TGCGCCAGCAGCCAAGGACAGAGTGAAGCTTTCTTT. Complete variable domain (other parts from reference TRBV5-1 and TRBJ1-1): KAGVTQTPRYLIKTRGQQVTLSCSPISGHRSVSWYQQTPGQGLQFLFEYFSETQRNKGNFPGRFSGRQFSNSRSEMNVSTLELGDSALYLCASSQGQSEAFFGQGTRLTVV.

This clone was seen a single time. The V gene is TRBV28, the J gene TRBJ1-5; tentatively, D is TRBD1 (6 bases). The ends were cut back, 6 bases at V and 2 bases at J, with 14 bases in the middle. The CDR3 extends over 15 amino acids. Germline-derived CDR1 and CDR2 are MDHEN and SYDVKM. As DNA, the CDR3 is TGTGCCAGCAGCCTAAGGGGGGGTGGCAATCAGCCCCAGCATTTT. The encoded protein is CASSLRGGGNQPQHF.

J is TRBJ2-7 and V is TRBV9; TRBD2 agrees at 7 bases. The germline gives CDR1 SGDLS, CDR2 YYNGEE. CDR3 length equals 15 residues. The junction had 8 bases not matched to a gene; V was cut back by 0 bases and J by 5 bases. The CDR3 region has the DNA TGTGCCAGCAGCGTAGAGGCGGGAGTGATTCACGAGCAGTACTTC. Translating gives CASSVEAGVIHEQYF.

V is TRBV6-1 and J is TRBJ2-7; 8 bases fit TRBD2. The CDR3 length is 15 residues. The V gene's germline CDR1 is MNHNS and CDR2 SASEGT. V lost 1 base, J lost 6 bases, and 8 bases stayed unmatched. CDR3 in amino acids: CASSEVPKREREQYF. The CDR3 region has the DNA TGTGCCAGCAGTGAAGTTCCCAAGCGGGAGCGCGAGCAGTACTTC.

This chain joins TRBV7-6 and TRBJ2-5; D might be TRBD2 (6 bases). V gave up 5 bases and J gave up 9 bases, with 19 bases separating them. The germline CDR1 and CDR2 sequences are SGHVS and FNYEAQ. CDR3 length equals 14 residues. CDR3 amino acids: CASSVGTRPKAQYF. The CDR3 nucleotides are TGTGCCAGCAGCGTCGGGACTCGGCCCAAGGCCCAGTACTTC.

This chain connects TRBV3-1 (or the pseudogene TRBV3-2) to TRBJ2-3, with TRBD2 identical over 9 bases. The V gene end was trimmed by 4 bases and the J gene end by 4 bases; junction bases not matched to a gene: 18. This CDR3 has 19 amino acids. CDR1 LGHDT and CDR2 YNNKEL come from the germline V gene (reference sequence). CDR3 DNA sequence: TGTGCCAGCAGCCCACCAGCCCGCCTAGCGGGGACGGCGGCAGATACGCAGTATTTT. Translated, it gives CASSPPARLAGTAADTQYF.

The chain is built from TRBV7-2 and TRBJ1-5, with D hard to call. Trimming shortened V by 2 bases and J by 9 bases, and 11 bases separated the two germline ends. The CDR3 loop spans 13 amino acids. Germline V gives CDR1 SGHTA, CDR2 FQGNSA. The CDR3 DNA reads as TGTGCCAGCAGCTTAAACAGCGCGGGGCCCCAGCATTTT. Protein product: CASSLNSAGPQHF.

In regard to this clone: At one end, the junction sequence differs from germline, possibly due to a read error. This rearrangement joins TRBV6-6 to TRBJ2-1; D may be TRBD2 (5 bases). CDR1 and CDR2 from the germline V gene are MNHNY and SVGAGI (reference sequence). The CDR3 runs to 12 residues. CDR3 DNA sequence: TGTGCCAACAGTTACCCTCAGCGGGAGCAGTTCTTC. Translated, it gives CANSYPQREQFF.

This chain connects TRBV2 to TRBJ1-5; D is unclear. The length of the CDR3 is 18 residues. V lost 4 bases and J lost 5, with 24 bases in between. Germline CDR1 and CDR2: SNHLY and FYNNEI. In DNA form, the CDR3 reads TGTGCCAGCAGTGGTACCGGGGAGGGAGCGGTGTGGGATCAGCCCCAGCATTTT. Encoded protein: CASSGTGEGAVWDQPQHF.

The J gene is TRBJ2-7, the V gene TRBV4-1; the D gene is possibly TRBD1 (6 bases). The CDR3 extends over 15 amino acids. The germline V gene encodes CDR1 MGHRA and CDR2 YSYEKL. The V end lost 5 bases, the J end lost 2 bases, and 16 bases lay between the germline ends. CDR3 DNA sequence: TGCGCCAGCAGCGTAGGGCAGGGGCCTGCCTACGAGCAGTACTTC. Protein product: CASSVGQGPAYEQYF.

The genes are TRBV28 and TRBJ2-7; a possible D gene is TRBD1 (10 bases). V dropped 7 bases and J dropped 6 bases, with 19 bases sitting between them. The CDR3 length is 14 residues. Germline lookup yields CDR1 MDHEN and CDR2 SYDVKM. The CDR3 loop is CASTAGGTGVEQYF. Here the CDR3 DNA reads TGTGCCAGCACCGCGGGGGGGACAGGGGTCGAGCAGTACTTC.

A single count supports this clone. The chain recombines TRBV5-4 with TRBJ2-3, with D hard to call. Trimming removed 5 bases from V and 6 bases from J, with 13 bases in between. Germline assignment: CDR1 SGHNT and CDR2 YYREEE (reference sequence). The CDR3 covers 13 residues. The CDR3 sequence: CASSRSVLDTQYF. In nucleotides, the CDR3 is TGTGCCAGCAGTCGTAGTGTTCTCGATACGCAGTATTTT.

The chain joins TRBV6-6 to TRBJ2-3; maybe TRBD2 (6 bases). V lost 5 bases and J 6 bases, leaving 6 bases between the germline ends. The germline V gene has CDR1 MNHNY and CDR2 SVGAGI (reference sequence). The CDR3 is 11 residues long. CDR3 bases: TGTGCCAGCAGTCTAGCGGATACGCAGTATTTT. Translation: CASSLADTQYF.

The chain is built from TRBV6-4 and TRBJ2-3; 7 nucleotides agree with TRBD2. The CDR3 runs to 14 residues. Germline V gene data show CDR1 as MRHNA and CDR2 as SNTAGT. V was clipped by 4 bases and J by 0 bases; unmatched bases: 1. The CDR3, as DNA: TGTGCCAGCAGTGGGGAGGGGAGCACAGATACGCAGTATTTT. Encoded protein: CASSGEGSTDTQYF.

V gene TRBV4-3 combines with J gene TRBJ2-1, with D perhaps TRBD1 (7 bases). The CDR3 consists of 16 residues. Trimming shortened V by 3 bases and J by 7 bases, and 19 bases separated the two germline ends. Germline CDR1 and CDR2: LGHNA and YSLEER. CDR3 sequence (DNA): TGCGCCAGCAGCCAGGTCAGGGGGGCCGGACTGAATGAGCAGTTCTTC. It specifies CASSQVRGAGLNEQFF.

This chain uses TRBV4-3 with TRBJ2-7, with TRBD2 matching over 10 bases. Germline V gives CDR1 LGHNA, CDR2 YSLEER. The V segment lost 0 bases and the J segment 4 bases; nucleotides outside the gene matches: 12. The CDR3 is 18 amino acids. CDR3 region: CASSQDPSGGASRYEQYF. For the CDR3, the DNA is TGCGCCAGCAGCCAAGATCCTAGCGGGGGAGCATCTAGGTACGAGCAGTACTTC.

V gene TRBV5-1 combines with J gene TRBJ2-2, with D perhaps matching TRBD1 (6 bases). Trimming took 5 bases from V and 0 from J, leaving 11 bases between them. Germline V gene data show CDR1 as SGHRS and CDR2 as YFSETQ. The CDR3 totals 15 residues. The CDR3 DNA sequence: TGCGCCAGCAGGCCCGGGACAACGAACACCGGGGAGCTGTTTTTT. It is translated as CASRPGTTNTGELFF.

CDR3: CASSQRQLAGYEQYF. CDR3 sequence (DNA): TGTGCCAGCAGCCAAAGGCAACTAGCAGGCTACGAGCAGTACTTC. V is TRBV3-1 (or the pseudogene TRBV3-2) and J is TRBJ2-7, with D perhaps matching TRBD2 (6 bases). CDR3 length equals 15 residues. CDR1 and CDR2 from the germline V gene are LGHDT and YNNKEL (reference sequence). V lost 2 bases and J lost 3, with 14 bases in between.